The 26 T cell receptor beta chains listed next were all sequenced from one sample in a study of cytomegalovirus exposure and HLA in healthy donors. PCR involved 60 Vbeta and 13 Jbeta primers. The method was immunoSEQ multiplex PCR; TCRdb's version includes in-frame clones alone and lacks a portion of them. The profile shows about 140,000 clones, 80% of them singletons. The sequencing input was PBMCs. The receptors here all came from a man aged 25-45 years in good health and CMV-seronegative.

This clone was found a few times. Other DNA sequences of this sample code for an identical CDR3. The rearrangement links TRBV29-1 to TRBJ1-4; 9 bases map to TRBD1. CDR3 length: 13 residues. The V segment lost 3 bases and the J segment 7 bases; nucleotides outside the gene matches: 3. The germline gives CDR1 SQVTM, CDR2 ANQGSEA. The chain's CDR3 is CSVEGQGGEKLFF. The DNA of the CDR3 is TGCAGCGTTGAGGGACAGGGCGGTGAAAAACTGTTTTTT.

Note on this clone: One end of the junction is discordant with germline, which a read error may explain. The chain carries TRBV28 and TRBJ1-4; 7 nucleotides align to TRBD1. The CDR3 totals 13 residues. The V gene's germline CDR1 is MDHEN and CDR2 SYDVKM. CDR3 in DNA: TGTGCCAGCAGTTCACAAAATCCCGGGGACAGAGGATTT. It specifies CASSSQNPGDRGF. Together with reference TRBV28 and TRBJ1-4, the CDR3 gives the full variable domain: DVKVTQSSRYLVKRTGEKVFLECVQDMDHENMFWYRQDPGLGLRLIYFSYDVKMKEKGDIPEGYSVSREKKERFSLILESASTNQTSMYLCASSSQNPGDRGFGSGTQLSVL.

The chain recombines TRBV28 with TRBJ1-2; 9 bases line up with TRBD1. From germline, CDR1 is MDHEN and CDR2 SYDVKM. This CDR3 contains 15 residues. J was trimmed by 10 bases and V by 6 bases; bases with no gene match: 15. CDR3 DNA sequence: TGTGCCAGCAGGACCCTTTCGCCGGGACAGGGTGTCTACACCTTC. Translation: CASRTLSPGQGVYTF.

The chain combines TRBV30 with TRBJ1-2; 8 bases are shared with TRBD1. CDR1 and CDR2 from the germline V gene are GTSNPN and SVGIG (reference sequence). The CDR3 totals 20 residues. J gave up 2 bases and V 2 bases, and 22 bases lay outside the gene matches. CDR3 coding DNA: TGTGCCTGGAGTCCTCTCGGGTCCGGACAGGGAGACACCCTGAACTATGGCTACACCTTC. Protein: CAWSPLGSGQGDTLNYGYTF.

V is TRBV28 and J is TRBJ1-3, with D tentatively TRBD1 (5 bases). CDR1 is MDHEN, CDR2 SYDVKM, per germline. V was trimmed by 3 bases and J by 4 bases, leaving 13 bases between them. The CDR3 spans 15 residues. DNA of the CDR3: TGTGCCAGCAGTTTGCCCGGGGGTCTCGGAAACACCATATATTTT. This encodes CASSLPGGLGNTIYF.

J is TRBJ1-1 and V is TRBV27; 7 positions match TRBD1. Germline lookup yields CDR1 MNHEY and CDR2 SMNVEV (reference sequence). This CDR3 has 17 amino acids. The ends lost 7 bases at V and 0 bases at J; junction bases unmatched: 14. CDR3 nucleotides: TGTGCCAGCACCGAAAGCCCGGGACAGCCCATGAACACTGAAGCTTTCTTT. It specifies CASTESPGQPMNTEAFF.

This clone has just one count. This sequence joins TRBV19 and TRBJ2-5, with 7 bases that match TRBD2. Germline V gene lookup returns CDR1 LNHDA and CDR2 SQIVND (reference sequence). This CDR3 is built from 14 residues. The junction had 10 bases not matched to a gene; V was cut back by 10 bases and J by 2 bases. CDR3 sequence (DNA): TGTGCCACTGGGCACCTGGGGGGGCAAGAGACCCAGTACTTC. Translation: CATGHLGGQETQYF.

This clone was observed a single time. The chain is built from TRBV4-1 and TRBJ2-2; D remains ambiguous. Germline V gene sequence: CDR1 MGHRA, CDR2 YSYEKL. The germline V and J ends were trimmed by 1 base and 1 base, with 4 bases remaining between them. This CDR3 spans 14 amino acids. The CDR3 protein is CASSQGMNTGELFF. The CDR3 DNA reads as TGCGCCAGCAGCCAAGGTATGAACACCGGGGAGCTGTTTTTT.

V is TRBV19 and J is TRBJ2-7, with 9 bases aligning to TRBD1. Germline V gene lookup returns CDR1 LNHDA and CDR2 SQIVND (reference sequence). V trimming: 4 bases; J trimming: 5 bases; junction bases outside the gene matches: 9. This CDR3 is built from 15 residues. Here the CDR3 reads CASSTTGTGIHEQYF. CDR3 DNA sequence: TGTGCCAGTAGTACCACCGGGACAGGGATACACGAGCAGTACTTC. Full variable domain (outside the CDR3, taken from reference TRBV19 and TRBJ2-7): DGGITQSPKYLFRKEGQNVTLSCEQNLNHDAMYWYRQDPGQGLRLIYYSQIVNDFQKGDIAEGYSVSREKKESFPLTVTSAQKNPTAFYLCASSTTGTGIHEQYFGPGTRLTVT.

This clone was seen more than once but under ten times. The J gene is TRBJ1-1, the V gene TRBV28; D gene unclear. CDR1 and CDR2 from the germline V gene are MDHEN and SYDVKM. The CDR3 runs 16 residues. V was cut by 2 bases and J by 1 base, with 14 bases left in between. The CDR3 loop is CASSLGRTRTNTEAFF. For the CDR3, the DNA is TGTGCCAGCAGTTTAGGGAGAACCCGCACGAACACTGAAGCTTTCTTT.

The CDR3 sequence: CASSLSGVNTEAFF. In nucleotides, the CDR3 is TGTGCCAGCAGCTTATCGGGGGTCAACACTGAAGCTTTCTTT. The chain couples TRBV11-2 to TRBJ1-1; D might be TRBD1 (5 bases). Trimming took off 2 bases at V and 2 bases at J, with 9 bases between the two ends. CDR1 and CDR2 from the germline V gene are SGHAT and FQNNGV. The CDR3 sequence is 14 residues long.

The CDR3 protein is CASSYYPRTEAFF. CDR3 coding DNA: TGTGCCAGCAGTTACTATCCCCGCACTGAAGCTTTCTTT. The V call is TRBV6-5, the J call TRBJ1-1; D is unresolved. The ends were cut back, 1 base at V and 4 bases at J, with 7 bases in the middle. This CDR3 is 13 amino acids long. Germline V gene data show CDR1 as MNHEY and CDR2 as SVGAGI.

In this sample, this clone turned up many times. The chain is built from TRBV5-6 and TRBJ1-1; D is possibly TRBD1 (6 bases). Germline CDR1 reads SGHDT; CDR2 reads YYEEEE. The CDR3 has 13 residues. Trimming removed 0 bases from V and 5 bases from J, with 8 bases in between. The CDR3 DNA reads TGTGCCAGCAGCTTGGTAAGGGGGACTGAAGCTTTCTTT. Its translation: CASSLVRGTEAFF.

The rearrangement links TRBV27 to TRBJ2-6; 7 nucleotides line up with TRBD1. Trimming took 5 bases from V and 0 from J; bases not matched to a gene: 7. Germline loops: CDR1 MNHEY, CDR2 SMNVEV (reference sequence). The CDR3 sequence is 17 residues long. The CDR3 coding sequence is TGTGCCAGCAGTCCTCGGACAGGAGACTCTGGGGCCAACGTCCTGACTTTC. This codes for CASSPRTGDSGANVLTF.

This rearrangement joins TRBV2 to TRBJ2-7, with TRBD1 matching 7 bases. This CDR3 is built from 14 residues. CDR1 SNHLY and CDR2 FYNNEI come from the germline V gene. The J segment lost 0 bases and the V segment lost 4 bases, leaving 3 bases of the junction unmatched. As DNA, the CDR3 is TGTGCCAGCAGTGTAAACAGGGGCTCCTACGAGCAGTACTTC. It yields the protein CASSVNRGSYEQYF.

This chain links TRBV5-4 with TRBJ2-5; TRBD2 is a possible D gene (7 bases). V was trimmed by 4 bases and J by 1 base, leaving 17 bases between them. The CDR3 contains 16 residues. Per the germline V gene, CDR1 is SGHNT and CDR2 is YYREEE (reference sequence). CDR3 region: CASSPGGGAGQETQYF. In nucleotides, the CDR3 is TGTGCCAGCAGCCCCGGAGGGGGGGCGGGCCAAGAGACCCAGTACTTC.

CDR3 DNA: TGTGCCAGTAAGTCCATGGGCACCTCTGGAAACACCATATATTTT. Translating gives CASKSMGTSGNTIYF. This sequence joins TRBV6-5 and TRBJ1-3; no definite D call. V dropped 9 bases and J dropped 0 bases, with 15 bases sitting between them. The CDR3 has 15 residues. Germline CDR1 MNHEY, CDR2 SVGAGI.

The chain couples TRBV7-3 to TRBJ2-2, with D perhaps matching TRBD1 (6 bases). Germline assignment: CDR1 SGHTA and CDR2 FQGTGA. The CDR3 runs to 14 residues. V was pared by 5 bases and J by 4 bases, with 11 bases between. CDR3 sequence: CASSRRDTTGELFF. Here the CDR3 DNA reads TGTGCCAGCAGCAGACGGGACACCACCGGGGAGCTGTTTTTT.

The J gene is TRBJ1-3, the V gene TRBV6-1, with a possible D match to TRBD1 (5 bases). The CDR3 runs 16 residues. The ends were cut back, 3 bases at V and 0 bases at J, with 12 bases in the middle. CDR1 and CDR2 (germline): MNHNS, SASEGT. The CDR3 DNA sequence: TGTGCCAGCAGTGATAGACAGCAGAGCTCTGGAAACACCATATATTTT. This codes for CASSDRQQSSGNTIYF.

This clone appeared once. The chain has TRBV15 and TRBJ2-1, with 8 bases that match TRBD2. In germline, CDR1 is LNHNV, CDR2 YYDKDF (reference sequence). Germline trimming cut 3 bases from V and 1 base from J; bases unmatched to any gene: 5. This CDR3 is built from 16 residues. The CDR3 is CATSRGAGVSYNEQFF. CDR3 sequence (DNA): TGTGCCACCAGCAGGGGAGCGGGGGTATCCTACAATGAGCAGTTCTTC.

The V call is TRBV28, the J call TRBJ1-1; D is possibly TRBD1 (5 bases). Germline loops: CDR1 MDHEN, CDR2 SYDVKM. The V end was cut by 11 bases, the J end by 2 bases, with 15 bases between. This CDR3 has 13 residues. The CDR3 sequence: CAGLGQANTEAFF. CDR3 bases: TGTGCCGGCCTGGGGCAGGCTAACACTGAAGCTTTCTTT.

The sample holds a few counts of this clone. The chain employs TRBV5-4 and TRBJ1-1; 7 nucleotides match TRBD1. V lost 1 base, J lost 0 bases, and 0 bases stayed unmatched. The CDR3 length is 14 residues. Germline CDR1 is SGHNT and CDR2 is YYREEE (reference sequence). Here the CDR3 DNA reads TGTGCCAGCAGCTTGCAGGGGGTGAACACTGAAGCTTTCTTT. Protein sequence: CASSLQGVNTEAFF.

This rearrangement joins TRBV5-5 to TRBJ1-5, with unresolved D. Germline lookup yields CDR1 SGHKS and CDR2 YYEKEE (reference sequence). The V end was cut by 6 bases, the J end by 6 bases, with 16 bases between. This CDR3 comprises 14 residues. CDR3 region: CASIDAGIGQPQHF. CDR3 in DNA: TGTGCCAGCATCGATGCGGGTATCGGTCAGCCCCAGCATTTT.

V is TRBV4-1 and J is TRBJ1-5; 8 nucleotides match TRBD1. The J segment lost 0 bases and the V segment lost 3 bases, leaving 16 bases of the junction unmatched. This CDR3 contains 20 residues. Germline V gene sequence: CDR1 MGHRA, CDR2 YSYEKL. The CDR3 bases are TGCGCCAGCAGCCAGAGCCCCATCGACAGGGGTAGTAGTAGCAATCAGCCCCAGCATTTT. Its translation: CASSQSPIDRGSSSNQPQHF.

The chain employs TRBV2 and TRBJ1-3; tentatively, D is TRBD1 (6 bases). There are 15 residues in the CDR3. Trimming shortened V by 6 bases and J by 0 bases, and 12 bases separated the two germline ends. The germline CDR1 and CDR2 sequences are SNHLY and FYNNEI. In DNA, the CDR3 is TGTGCCAGCAGGGAAACAGGGAACTCTGGAAACACCATATATTTT. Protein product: CASRETGNSGNTIYF.

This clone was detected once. The DNA of the CDR3 is TGTGCCAGTAGGGTCGGGACAGCCTACAATCAGCCCCAGCATTTT. This gives the protein CASRVGTAYNQPQHF. The chain employs TRBV19 and TRBJ1-5; 7 bases are a match to TRBD1. V lost 6 bases to trimming and J lost 3 bases; unmatched junction nucleotides: 8. The V gene's germline CDR1 is LNHDA and CDR2 SQIVND (reference sequence). The CDR3 is 15 residues long.